This TCR beta chain came from a study of a mutant IDH1 vaccine in newly diagnosed glioma (dated by TCRdb to the early 2020s). At the level of the whole study: The approximately 32 treated patients were approximately 62% male and around 38% female, with a mean age of about 38 years. For exploratory analyses, 25 to 30 treated patients had longitudinal TCRB deep sequencing done wherever samples were available. Prior to enrollment, patients had been given standard therapy consisting of radiotherapy alone, temozolomide alone, or radiochemotherapy with temozolomide, with the combination given to most patients. Peripheral blood was collected at six visits: V03 (baseline), V05, V07, V10, V12 and V13.

Notes on this clone: Its binding antigen is unknown. No much larger clonotype is one base removed from it; base qualities were not supplied. The identical CDR3 is also encoded by other nucleotide sequences in the sample.

Library creation used the immunoSEQ multiplex PCR assay. Rearranged TCR beta chain sequences were amplified with the hsTCRB Kit following the manufacturer's protocol. TCRB libraries were sequenced on an Illumina MiSeq. In the paper's pipeline: The kit vendor's proprietary platform handled demultiplexing, trimming and gene mapping. TCRdb's version of the immuneACCESS table is confined to in-frame rearrangements and falls short of the full clone set. An unresolved V gene accounts for under half of the shortfall where checked; the remainder is of unknown origin. V, J and clone size were drawn from that table, and D and trimming were deduced from the DNA. Across this sample there are about 100,000 clones, with 80% seen only once. Roughly 7% of the sample rests with the top ten. CDR1 and CDR2, per the germline V gene (reference sequence), are SEHNR and FQNEAQ. V lost 1 base and J lost 3 bases; the stretch between them is 8 bases long. The CDR3 covers 14 residues, taking in both the cysteine and the phenylalanine. Left in the record is the CDR3 DNA by itself, 42 bases read in frame from the first base.

The time point label on this specimen signifies: baseline, week 1 (first vaccination visit). The treatment or condition label on this specimen signifies: pre-vaccination baseline after standard-of-care therapy. All donors had newly diagnosed IDH1-mutant astrocytomas of WHO grade 3 or 4 that showed loss of nuclear ATRX. The samples were drawn from NOA16, a multicentre, single-arm, open-label phase I trial in Germany that tested a mutant IDH1 peptide vaccine in humans for the first time. Blood drawn at visit V03 was used as the baseline sample for immunogenicity testing. Genomic DNA for TCRB sequencing was extracted from EDTA blood using the DNeasy Blood and Tissue Kit. General study outcomes and caveats: Selection of PBMC samples for TCRB deep sequencing was based on availability. Vaccine-induced immune responses across multiple MHC alleles were detected in approximately 93% of patients. No apparent relationship was observed between pseudoprogression and alterations in the top peripheral T cell clonotypes detected by TCRB sequencing. It was noted by the authors that analyses of patient blood samples could not be reproduced owing to sample limitations.

Rearrangement joined TRBV7-9 to TRBJ2-3, with the D gene tentatively TRBD1 or TRBD2, based on 5 matching bases in each. The receptor comes from a man in his forties or fifties with glioma. This sample comprised PBMCs, obtained from a glioma patient treated with radiotherapy, temozolomide or both. The base sequence is TGTGCCAGCAGCTTAGAGGGGAGTACAGATACGCAGTATTTT. It encodes CASSLEGSTDTQYF. The CDR3, completed at both ends by the reference TRBV7-9 and TRBJ2-3 genes, gives the full variable domain DTGVSQNPRHKITKRGQNVTFRCDPISEHNRLYWYRQTLGQGPEFLTYFQNEAQLEKSRLLSDRFSAERPKGSFSTLEIQRTEQGDSAMYLCASSLEGSTDTQYFGPGTRLTVL.